This T cell receptor beta chain was observed in a study of T cell responses to AZD1222 COVID-19 vaccine (dated by TCRdb to the early 2020s). A note on the overall study: AZD1222 recipients given second doses at about 4 weeks or at about 12 weeks were pooled, since spike-specific TCR depth and breadth were not found to differ between the two schedules. A total of 240 or so trial participants underwent TCR sequencing, of whom roughly 210 had received two doses of AZD1222 and 26 had received two doses of the MenACWY control vaccine. Trial participants were enrolled by age into 18-55, 56-69 and 70-plus year subgroups, with roughly 160, 29 and 62 TCR-sequenced participants respectively.

What the authors observed across the whole study: The 56-69-year group was small, and its depth increase did not reach significance, likely because of low power. Participants were mostly white British, with more females than males. The authors suggested clonal diversity may have been underestimated. Because no day 14 peak-response samples were available, the repertoires could be characterized only after the peak T cell response. Conclusions about previously exposed vaccinees are limited, since just a handful of AZD1222 recipients were seropositive for SARS-CoV-2 at baseline. Spike-specific TCR breadth and depth rose significantly after two AZD1222 doses compared with day 0 and with MenACWY recipients. Vaccine-associated CD4 TCRs spanned the whole spike protein, with dominant responses in regions 160-218 and 743-854. Nearly half of unique spike-specific TCRs reportedly recognized epitopes outside regions mutated in the B.1.351 and B.1.1.7 variants.

As concerns this clone: This clone's antigen is unknown. No qualities accompany the bases; no much larger clone lies one base away.

The CDR3 regions of human TCRbeta chains were analyzed by immunosequencing. As for how the authors treated the data: Repertoire TCRs were matched against a reference library of SARS-CoV-2-specific TCRs generated with the MIRA antigen-specificity platform. Breadth was defined as the fraction of unique TCRs that were SARS-CoV-2-associated, and depth was defined as the fraction of total T cells that were SARS-CoV-2-associated. Each spike-specific TCR was assigned to its reactive spike region and to a CD4 or CD8 class using the MIRA data. Log10-transformed breadth and depth values were compared by one-way ANOVA with Sidak's multiple comparisons tests. TCRdb took over this immuneACCESS table, retaining in-frame rearrangements with V and J assigned. Such tables are incomplete; in checked studies, under half of the missing clones stem from an unresolved V gene, and the remainder is unexplained. V, J and clone size are taken as reported in that table, and D and trimming were inferred from the DNA itself. Counted in this sample were under 150,000 clones; approximately 94% of them appeared once. The ten largest account for around 5% of the sample.

The time point label corresponds to: baseline before first vaccination. Samples from vaccinated people were obtained from the UK trials COV001 and COV002, which included a single-blind randomized controlled phase 2/3 trial of AZD1222 (ChAdOx1 nCoV-19) in healthy adults. For TCRbeta chain sequencing, PBMC samples from trial participants were taken at day 0 and at day 28 after the second dose. Sequenced material: peripheral blood, taken on day 0 of AZD1222 vaccination. The source of this sequence is an adult in good health.

The nucleotide sequence is TGTGCCAGCAGTTCTGGAGAGGTCGAAAAACTGTTTTTT. This gives the protein CASSSGEVEKLFF. The chain employs TRBV6-2 or TRBV6-3 and TRBJ1-4, with the D segment identity uncertain. Relative to germline, V is 4 bases shorter and J is 8 bases shorter, with 11 bases between their ends. The germline V gene provides CDR1 MNHEY and CDR2 SVGEGT. The CDR3, cysteine through phenylalanine, is 13 amino acids long. This entry keeps only the CDR3 DNA: 39 bases, framed from base 1.